A selection of T cell receptor beta chains follows, all from one sample in a study of T-cell reconstitution after alpha-beta-depleted transplantation in children. TCRdb re-derived calls from the PCR reads in MiXCR, one entry per CDR3 protein. The data hold 450,000 to 600,000 distinct CDR3 sequences, with around 20% observed a single time. The sequencing here drew on PBMCs from the stem cell graft donor, taken from the stem cell graft. The receptors here all came from a human donor who donated a stem cell graft to a child with acute lymphoblastic leukemia. Both conserved end residues are part of each CDR3.

cdr3_length	v_call	j_call	cdr3_aa
15	TRBV24-1	TRBJ2-2	CATSDLRGRVGELFF
16	TRBV6-2/TRBV6-3	TRBJ1-1	CASSYPAGEEDTEAFF
13	TRBV6-1	TRBJ2-4	CASSEWTGTFQYF
16	TRBV4-1	TRBJ2-2	CASSHPSGVNTGELFF
16	TRBV5-1	TRBJ2-7	CASSFGLIRDREEQYF
14	TRBV9	TRBJ2-7	CASSDRQGRGEQYF
14	TRBV27	TRBJ2-7	CASSSHRGLDEQYF
15	TRBV7-8	TRBJ1-5	CASSLQGGNNQPQHF
12	TRBV10-3	TRBJ2-3	CAISEVSDTQYF
14	TRBV13	TRBJ2-7	CASSSGLLSYEQYF
13	TRBV29-1	TRBJ2-5	CSVDRDRRETQYF
16	TRBV7-8	TRBJ2-1	CASSLALGLGGNEQFF
12	TRBV24-1	TRBJ2-1	CATGGTDNEQFF
13	TRBV7-6	TRBJ2-3	CASSRDGPDTQYF
16	TRBV5-1	TRBJ2-6	CASSWIVGTGANVLTF
12	TRBV18	TRBJ2-1	CASSRTDNEQFF
15	TRBV7-9	TRBJ2-3	CASSLHRSPTDTQYF
16	TRBV14	TRBJ2-1	CASSHVLAGSYNEQFF
14	TRBV5-1	TRBJ2-5	CASSGADLKETQYF
16	TRBV7-2	TRBJ1-5	CASSLGTGTGTQPQHF
12	TRBV30	TRBJ2-2	CAWSVSAGELFF
13	TRBV27	TRBJ1-1	CASRETGLTEAFF